The 29 T cell receptor beta chains below come from one sample, sequenced in a study of T-cell memory formation after mild COVID-19. Using its own MiXCR run on the 5' RACE reads, TCRdb lists one record per CDR3 protein. Seen here are just under 550,000 distinct CDR3 sequences, about a fifth observed once, and the top ten hold under 15%. Sequenced input: PBMCs or a T cell subset sorted from them (not recorded which). All receptors come from an adult woman who had mild COVID-19 (a few samples of this study predate the infection). Cell type and time point are not known.

Only a few counts were recorded for this clonotype. The chain carries TRBV12-3 or TRBV12-4 and TRBJ2-1; D call uncertain. V was trimmed by 6 bases and J by 0 bases, leaving 12 bases between them. The CDR3 spans 15 residues. The chain's CDR3 is CASRFASSSYNEQFF. The CDR3 DNA sequence: TGTGCCAGCAGGTTCGCATCGAGCTCCTACAATGAGCAGTTCTTC.

The rearrangement links TRBV5-6 to TRBJ1-1; perhaps TRBD1 as D (5 bases). From germline, CDR1 is SGHDT and CDR2 YYEEEE. CDR3 length: 14 residues. V was pared by 1 base and J by 5 bases, with 12 bases between. The DNA of the CDR3 is TGTGCCAGCAGCTTGTATTCAGGGCGGACTGAAGCTTTCTTT. Translation gives CASSLYSGRTEAFF.

A single count supports this clonotype. This chain links TRBV9 with TRBJ2-3; TRBD2 aligns across 7 bases. The germline gives CDR1 SGDLS, CDR2 YYNGEE. The CDR3 extends over 16 amino acids. The junction had 11 bases not matched to a gene; V was cut back by 2 bases and J by 5 bases. CDR3 amino acids: CASSVGAGVTGDTQYF. CDR3 bases: TGTGCCAGCAGCGTCGGGGCGGGGGTTACTGGAGATACGCAGTATTTT.

This clonotype was counted once. This sequence joins TRBV15 and TRBJ1-2, with TRBD1 matching 9 bases. Germline values: CDR1 LNHNV, CDR2 YYDKDF (reference sequence). This CDR3 has 16 residues. V was pared by 3 bases and J by 6 bases, with 11 bases of the junction left unmatched. This CDR3 is CATSRSGTGSGDGYTF. Written as DNA, the CDR3 is TGTGCCACCAGCAGGTCCGGGACAGGGTCTGGGGATGGCTACACCTTC.

J is TRBJ2-7 and V is TRBV19; 9 bases are a match to TRBD1. Trimming at V came to 5 bases and at J to 2 bases, leaving 4 bases not matched to a gene. The CDR3 runs to 14 residues. The germline gives CDR1 LNHDA, CDR2 SQIVND (reference sequence). CDR3 sequence (DNA): TGTGCCAGTAGTCCTTGGACAGGGGCCTACGAGCAGTACTTC. Its translation: CASSPWTGAYEQYF.

The chain carries TRBV6-5 and TRBJ1-5; unclear D gene. Germline V gives CDR1 MNHEY, CDR2 SVGAGI. The CDR3 consists of 15 residues. The V and J ends lost 2 bases and 4 bases respectively, with 12 bases between them. CDR3 DNA sequence: TGTGCCAGCAGTTACAGGGCCTCGGGTAATCAGCCCCAGCATTTT. Translated: CASSYRASGNQPQHF.

This clonotype has only a few counts. Here the CDR3 DNA reads TGTGCCACCAGCACTCTCCGGGACAGACCCCTCGAGCAGTACTTC. Amino acids: CATSTLRDRPLEQYF. This rearrangement joins TRBV15 to TRBJ2-7, with 7 bases aligning to TRBD1. The germline V gene encodes CDR1 LNHNV and CDR2 YYDKDF (reference sequence). This CDR3 contains 15 residues. Trimming cost V 4 bases and J 6 bases; bases outside gene matches: 12.

V is TRBV12-3 or TRBV12-4 and J is TRBJ1-5; D remains unclear. The CDR3 consists of 15 residues. V was pared by 3 bases and J by 0 bases, with 9 bases between. CDR3 coding DNA: TGTGCCAGCAGTTTCTGGGAAATTAGCAATCAGCCCCAGCATTTT. It translates to CASSFWEISNQPQHF.

This clonotype was counted between two and nine times. The chain joins TRBV5-1 to TRBJ2-3; D not certain. Germline V CDR1 and CDR2: SGHRS, YFSETQ. V lost 0 bases, J lost 0 bases, and 8 bases lay in between. This CDR3 region has 15 residues. The CDR3 bases are TGCGCCAGCAGCTTGGGTTGGGCTAGCACAGATACGCAGTATTTT. Translation gives CASSLGWASTDTQYF.

This clonotype was found a few times. This rearrangement joins TRBV20-1 to TRBJ1-2; D is undetermined. The germline V gene has CDR1 DFQATT and CDR2 SNEGSKA (reference sequence). The CDR3 is made up of 13 amino acids. CDR3 DNA: TGCATCCCATTTGGGGTTCAGAACTATGGCTACACCTTC. Its protein product is CIPFGVQNYGYTF.

This rearrangement joins TRBV11-2 to TRBJ2-1, with 9 nucleotides matching TRBD1. V shed 3 bases, J shed 10 bases, and the junction held 13 bases outside the gene matches. This CDR3 comprises 16 residues. Germline V lookup: CDR1 SGHAT, CDR2 FQNNGV. CDR3 in DNA: TGTGCCAGCAGCTTGGAGGCGGGACAGGGTCCGTGGGAGCAGTTCTTC. Translated: CASSLEAGQGPWEQFF.

The sample holds many counts of this clonotype. The chain has TRBV18 and TRBJ2-7; a possible D gene is TRBD2 (7 bases). The CDR3 is 19 residues long. CDR1 and CDR2 from the germline V gene are KGHSH and LQKENI. V was clipped by 1 base and J by 4 bases, with 26 bases between them. Written as DNA, the CDR3 is TGTGCCAGCTCACCACGGGCGACTGGGGGCGGGGGATTCCAGTACGAGCAGTACTTC. Translating gives CASSPRATGGGGFQYEQYF.

The chain couples TRBV30 to TRBJ1-3; D possibly corresponds to TRBD1 (5 bases). Germline CDR1 GTSNPN, CDR2 SVGIG (reference sequence). This CDR3 contains 14 residues. The germline V and J ends were trimmed by 8 bases and 0 bases, with 14 bases remaining between them. The CDR3 here is CAGDFLSSGNTIYF. The CDR3 DNA reads as TGTGCCGGGGACTTTCTGAGCTCTGGAAACACCATATATTTT.

The chain links TRBV30 to TRBJ2-5; 7 bases are shared with TRBD1. The CDR3 runs to 14 residues. CDR1 GTSNPN and CDR2 SVGIG come from the germline V gene (reference sequence). V lost 0 bases and J lost 7; bases outside the gene matches: 8. The CDR3 loop reads CAWSVRGGSVTQYF. For the CDR3, the DNA is TGTGCCTGGAGTGTTAGAGGGGGCAGTGTGACCCAGTACTTC.

The chain employs TRBV11-2 and TRBJ1-6; 8 bases fit TRBD1. CDR1 and CDR2 (germline): SGHAT, FQNNGV. The CDR3 is made up of 20 amino acids. J was trimmed by 0 bases and V by 0 bases; bases with no gene match: 10. CDR3 region: CASSLDGGQGFDSYNSPLHF. In DNA, the CDR3 is TGTGCCAGCAGCTTAGATGGAGGACAGGGATTCGACTCCTATAATTCACCCCTCCACTTT.

This sequence joins TRBV7-6 and TRBJ2-1; 9 nucleotides match TRBD2. This CDR3 contains 15 residues. CDR1 and CDR2 (germline): SGHVS, FNYEAQ. The V and J ends lost 0 bases and 6 bases, in that order; junction bases with no gene match: 3. CDR3: CASSLARGGLNEQFF. CDR3 nucleotides: TGTGCCAGCAGCTTAGCGCGGGGGGGCCTCAATGAGCAGTTCTTC.

This clonotype turned up a few times. This chain connects TRBV3-1 to TRBJ1-1; D gene unclear. V was shortened by 5 bases and J by 5 bases, with 15 bases between the two germline ends. The length of the CDR3 is 14 residues. The germline V gene has CDR1 LGHDT and CDR2 YNNKEL (reference sequence). The CDR3 DNA reads as TGTGCCAGCAGCTTAGCGCGGGGAAGGACTGAAGCTTTCTTT. Protein: CASSLARGRTEAFF.

The chain recombines TRBV10-3 with TRBJ2-1; 7 bases fit TRBD1. Germline CDR1 ENHRY, CDR2 SYGVKD. V lost 3 bases to trimming and J lost 9 bases; unmatched junction nucleotides: 5. The CDR3 has 13 residues. The CDR3 spells CAISETGVLEQFF. The CDR3 DNA sequence: TGTGCCATCAGTGAAACAGGGGTGCTTGAGCAGTTCTTC.

The DNA for the CDR3 is TGCGCCAGCAGCTTTAGCGGGGGGATATACGAGCAGTACTTC. It translates to CASSFSGGIYEQYF. The J gene is TRBJ2-7, the V gene TRBV5-1, with TRBD2 identical over 10 bases. Germline CDR1 reads SGHRS; CDR2 reads YFSETQ. The CDR3 runs 14 residues. The V gene end was trimmed by 2 bases and the J gene end by 4 bases; junction bases not matched to a gene: 3. The full variable domain, with the rest looked up from reference TRBV5-1 and TRBJ2-7, is KAGVTQTPRYLIKTRGQQVTLSCSPISGHRSVSWYQQTPGQGLQFLFEYFSETQRNKGNFPGRFSGRQFSNSRSEMNVSTLELGDSALYLCASSFSGGIYEQYFGPGTRLTVT.

This clonotype occurred a few times. V and J are TRBV3-1 and TRBJ2-7; no definite D call. V was trimmed by 0 bases and J by 6 bases, leaving 18 bases between them. CDR3 length equals 16 residues. Per germline, CDR1 LGHDT and CDR2 YNNKEL (reference sequence). The CDR3 DNA reads as TGTGCCAGCAGCCAAGACTTGGTCCTCACGCCCATCGAGCAGTACTTC. It translates to CASSQDLVLTPIEQYF.

This clonotype occurred a few times. V is TRBV5-1 and J is TRBJ2-5, with D tentatively TRBD1 (6 bases). In germline, CDR1 is SGHRS, CDR2 YFSETQ. The V and J ends lost 3 bases and 4 bases respectively, with 13 bases between them. This CDR3 is built from 14 residues. CDR3 sequence reads: CASSSDSMGETQYF. DNA for the CDR3: TGCGCCAGCAGCTCGGACAGCATGGGAGAGACCCAGTACTTC.

This clonotype turned up a few times. The rearrangement uses TRBV7-8 and TRBJ2-5, with D perhaps matching TRBD2 (7 bases). CDR1 and CDR2 (germline): SGHVS, FQNEAQ. This CDR3 is built from 18 residues. V gave up 1 base and J gave up 3 bases, with 21 bases separating them. Here the CDR3 reads CASSLGRVWAGAKETQYF. For the CDR3, the DNA is TGTGCCAGCAGCTTAGGACGAGTCTGGGCGGGGGCCAAAGAGACCCAGTACTTC.

This clonotype was counted only a few times. The genes are TRBV7-7 and TRBJ2-7; TRBD1 agrees at 9 bases. Germline loops: CDR1 SSHAT, CDR2 FNYEAQ (reference sequence). This CDR3 is 15 amino acids long. J gave up 3 bases and V 4 bases, and 7 bases lay outside the gene matches. This CDR3 is CASSYRTGANYEQYF. The CDR3 bases are TGTGCCAGCAGCTATAGGACAGGGGCAAACTACGAGCAGTACTTC.

The rearrangement links TRBV7-9 to TRBJ2-1; D may match TRBD1 or TRBD2 (6 bases each). Germline CDR1 reads SEHNR; CDR2 reads FQNEAQ (reference sequence). This CDR3 has 16 amino acids. V was shortened by 4 bases and J by 1 base, with 14 bases between the two germline ends. CDR3 sequence: CASSSRGELSYNEQFF. In nucleotides, the CDR3 is TGTGCCAGCAGCTCAAGGGGGGAACTTTCCTACAATGAGCAGTTCTTC. Variable domain in full (rest from reference TRBV7-9 and TRBJ2-1): DTGVSQNPRHKITKRGQNVTFRCDPISEHNRLYWYRQTLGQGPEFLTYFQNEAQLEKSRLLSDRFSAERPKGSFSTLEIQRTEQGDSAMYLCASSSRGELSYNEQFFGPGTRLTVL.

The chain joins TRBV18 to TRBJ2-3; 8 bases are a match to TRBD1. Germline-derived CDR1 and CDR2 are KGHSH and LQKENI. The CDR3 consists of 16 residues. V trimming: 6 bases; J trimming: 0 bases; junction bases outside the gene matches: 8. In nucleotides, the CDR3 is TGTGCCAGCTCGGACGGACAGGGAGCTAGCACAGATACGCAGTATTTT. Encoded protein: CASSDGQGASTDTQYF.

This clonotype was picked up a small number of times. This rearrangement joins TRBV4-1 to TRBJ2-7; 11 bases match TRBD2. Germline V gives CDR1 MGHRA, CDR2 YSYEKL. The CDR3 is 17 residues long. The trim removed 1 base at V and 4 bases at J, leaving 9 bases unmatched. The CDR3 is CASSQVNSGGAGYEQYF. As DNA, the CDR3 is TGCGCCAGCAGCCAAGTCAATAGCGGGGGGGCTGGGTACGAGCAGTACTTC.

V usage is TRBV15 and J usage is TRBJ2-1, with 11 bases aligning to TRBD2. CDR1 is LNHNV, CDR2 YYDKDF, per germline (reference sequence). The CDR3 runs 15 residues. Trimming took 2 bases from V and 5 from J; bases not matched to a gene: 2. The CDR3 region has the DNA TGTGCCACCAGCAGACCGGGACTAGCGGACAATGAGCAGTTCTTC. This sequence encodes CATSRPGLADNEQFF.

This clonotype was seen a few times. The V and J genes are TRBV20-1 and TRBJ2-3; no firm D call. The CDR3 is made up of 15 amino acids. Per germline, CDR1 DFQATT and CDR2 SNEGSKA (reference sequence). With 0 bases removed from V and 2 bases from J, the gap between germline ends came to 12 bases. As DNA, the CDR3 is TGCAGTGCTAGAGATCAGTCAGGAAACACAGATACGCAGTATTTT. Its translation: CSARDQSGNTDTQYF.

The chain couples TRBV3-1 to TRBJ2-1; the match to TRBD2 covers 7 bases. Per germline, CDR1 LGHDT and CDR2 YNNKEL (reference sequence). Trimming took 6 bases from V and 2 from J; bases not matched to a gene: 7. This CDR3 comprises 15 residues. In DNA form, the CDR3 reads TGTGCCAGCAGTCGCGGGGGAAACCCCTACAATGAGCAGTTCTTC. Residues: CASSRGGNPYNEQFF.